A single sample gave rise to the 32 T cell receptor beta chains below, sequenced in a study of T cells expressing NK-cell markers (TCRdb year 2020). The method was 5' RACE. The sequencer was an Illumina HiSeq 2000. After the reads were reprocessed by TCRdb, one entry was made per CDR3 protein sequence, with no DNA. This sample's table contains a few hundred thousand distinct CDR3 sequences. Clones ranked in the top ten supply approximately 0.41% of the sample. Sequenced material: blood T cells: a sorted CD56 or NKG2C T cell subset, CD4+ or CD8+ T cells, or bulk PBMC T cells (not recorded which). Source of these receptors: a man younger than 30 in good health. Donor details come from another sample of the same person, matched by shared clones.

J is TRBJ1-1 and V is TRBV10-3; the D gene TCRdb calls, TRBD1, cannot be checked with no DNA. Germline loops: CDR1 ENHRY, CDR2 SYGVKD. CDR3 length equals 16 residues. The CDR3 sequence: CAISALKWGLGTEAFF.

The J gene is TRBJ1-5, the V gene TRBV3-1; TCRdb's D call, TRBD1, is unchecked because there is no DNA. Germline loops: CDR1 LGHDT, CDR2 YNNKEL (reference sequence). The CDR3 spans 13 residues. CDR3 amino acids: CASSEQGIQPQHF.

The genes are TRBV7-2 and TRBJ1-2. In germline, CDR1 is SGHTA, CDR2 FQGNSA. This CDR3 has 16 residues. The CDR3 loop reads CASSSESGTGPYGYTF.

The J gene is TRBJ1-2, the V gene TRBV5-4; lacking DNA, the TRBD1 call made by TCRdb goes unchecked. The germline V gene encodes CDR1 SGHNT and CDR2 YYREEE (reference sequence). The CDR3 runs to 14 residues. This CDR3 is CASSSLQGPYGYTF. Variable domain in full (rest from reference TRBV5-4 and TRBJ1-2): ETGVTQSPTHLIKTRGQQVTLRCSSQSGHNTVSWYQQALGQGPQFIFQYYREEENGRGNFPPRFSGLQFPNYSSELNVNALELDDSALYLCASSSLQGPYGYTFGSGTRLTVV.

The rearrangement links TRBV29-1 to TRBJ1-1; TCRdb designates TRBD1, a call that cannot be tested without DNA. The CDR3 loop spans 14 amino acids. Germline V gives CDR1 SQVTM, CDR2 ANQGSEA. The CDR3 loop is CSVAGRAFFTEAFF.

This CDR3 is CASSESRTSGYTF. The chain couples TRBV6-1 to TRBJ1-2; the TCRdb call, TRBD1, lacks DNA for checking. Looked up from germline, CDR1 is MNHNS and CDR2 is SASEGT. This CDR3 has 13 residues.

The chain carries TRBV7-2 and TRBJ2-2. The CDR3 is made up of 14 amino acids. CDR1 and CDR2 from the germline V gene are SGHTA and FQGNSA. The CDR3 region is CASSLRGEAGELFF. The entire variable domain, with the rest obtained from reference TRBV7-2 and TRBJ2-2, is as follows: GAGVSQSPSNKVTEKGKDVELRCDPISGHTALYWYRQSLGQGLEFLIYFQGNSAPDKSGLPSDRFSAERTGGSVSTLTIQRTQQEDSAVYLCASSLRGEAGELFFGEGSRLTVL.

The chain employs TRBV5-1 and TRBJ2-3; TCRdb outputs TRBD1, but without DNA this stays unchecked. Looked up from germline, CDR1 is SGHRS and CDR2 is YFSETQ. The CDR3 is made up of 13 amino acids. CDR3 loop: CATSPTVTDTQYF.

The rearrangement uses TRBV5-1 and TRBJ2-1; absent DNA, TCRdb's TRBD1 call cannot be checked. This CDR3 has 15 residues. CDR1 and CDR2 (germline): SGHRS, YFSETQ. The CDR3 protein is CASSLRRDPRGEQFF. Complete variable domain (other parts from reference TRBV5-1 and TRBJ2-1): KAGVTQTPRYLIKTRGQQVTLSCSPISGHRSVSWYQQTPGQGLQFLFEYFSETQRNKGNFPGRFSGRQFSNSRSEMNVSTLELGDSALYLCASSLRRDPRGEQFFGPGTRLTVL.

The chain has TRBV3-1 and TRBJ2-7; the TCRdb D gene call, TRBD1, has no DNA to confirm it. The CDR3 is 14 amino acids. Per germline, CDR1 LGHDT and CDR2 YNNKEL (reference sequence). This CDR3 is CASSHHRGRREQYF.

The V and J genes are TRBV7-7 and TRBJ1-6; the D call of TRBD1 rests on TCRdb alone, since no DNA is present to check it. This CDR3 has 15 amino acids. CDR1 and CDR2 from the germline V gene are SSHAT and FNYEAQ (reference sequence). CDR3 sequence: CASSANPGQNSPLHF.

The chain is built from TRBV5-1 and TRBJ1-1; TCRdb lists TRBD1, though no DNA is available to test this call. The germline CDR1 and CDR2 sequences are SGHRS and YFSETQ. CDR3 size: 15 residues. CDR3 amino acids: CASSLEAGGNTEAFF.

The J gene is TRBJ2-7, the V gene TRBV15. The length of the CDR3 is 15 residues. Per the germline V gene, CDR1 is LNHNV and CDR2 is YYDKDF (reference sequence). CDR3 sequence reads: CATSRELSTLGEQYF.

The chain carries TRBV12-3 or TRBV12-4 and TRBJ2-1; TCRdb names TRBD2, which stays unverified in the absence of DNA. The CDR3 covers 14 residues. Here the CDR3 reads CASSLLAGGFEQFF.

The V call is TRBV12-3 or TRBV12-4, the J call TRBJ2-1. The CDR3 has 14 residues. The CDR3 protein is CASSLGGPYNEQFF.

V and J are TRBV20-1 and TRBJ2-2; the TCRdb D gene call, TRBD1, has no DNA to confirm it. CDR1 DFQATT and CDR2 SNEGSKA come from the germline V gene (reference sequence). The CDR3 is 14 amino acids. CDR3 amino acids: CSASKRPNTGELFF.

The V and J genes are TRBV10-3 and TRBJ2-7; TCRdb indicates TRBD2, and absent DNA this call remains unverified. This CDR3 contains 15 residues. In germline, CDR1 is ENHRY, CDR2 SYGVKD. CDR3 sequence reads: CAISGGTAGPYEQYF.

V usage is TRBV29-1 and J usage is TRBJ1-2. The CDR3 contains 11 residues. The germline V gene encodes CDR1 SQVTM and CDR2 ANQGSEA. CDR3 loop: CSVERNYGYTF.

The chain uses TRBV7-2 and TRBJ2-2; TCRdb's assignment of TRBD1 cannot be checked, as there is no DNA. Germline loops: CDR1 SGHTA, CDR2 FQGNSA. The length of the CDR3 is 16 residues. CDR3 loop: CASSLRTGVSTGELFF. The complete variable domain, with remaining parts taken from reference TRBV7-2 and TRBJ2-2, reads GAGVSQSPSNKVTEKGKDVELRCDPISGHTALYWYRQSLGQGLEFLIYFQGNSAPDKSGLPSDRFSAERTGGSVSTLTIQRTQQEDSAVYLCASSLRTGVSTGELFFGEGSRLTVL.

The rearrangement joins TRBV18 to TRBJ1-1; TCRdb returns TRBD1, unconfirmable since there is no DNA. This CDR3 has 16 residues. Looked up from germline, CDR1 is KGHSH and CDR2 is LQKENI. This CDR3 is CASSPRLGAQNTEAFF.

The chain joins TRBV12-3 or TRBV12-4 to TRBJ2-3; TCRdb's assignment of TRBD2 cannot be checked, as there is no DNA. The CDR3 contains 16 residues. CDR3 sequence: CASSPAGGRSTDTQYF.

CDR3 in amino acids: CASSPGTYNEQFF. The chain couples TRBV27 to TRBJ2-1; TCRdb lists TRBD1, though no DNA is available to test this call. There are 13 residues in the CDR3. In germline, CDR1 is MNHEY, CDR2 SMNVEV (reference sequence).

CDR3 sequence reads: CSASSSRSYNEQFF. J is TRBJ2-1 and V is TRBV20-1. This CDR3 comprises 14 residues. Germline loops: CDR1 DFQATT, CDR2 SNEGSKA (reference sequence).

The CDR3 protein is CASSRTRSDTQYF. The chain joins TRBV11-3 to TRBJ2-3; TCRdb designates TRBD2, a call that cannot be tested without DNA. CDR3 length equals 13 residues. Per germline, CDR1 SGHNT and CDR2 YENEEA.

The J gene is TRBJ2-3, the V gene TRBV9. From germline, CDR1 is SGDLS and CDR2 YYNGEE. The CDR3 length is 15 residues. The CDR3 loop reads CASSVGFDYTDTQYF.

The genes are TRBV4-2 and TRBJ1-5; there is no DNA to check the TCRdb D call of TRBD1. Germline V gene sequence: CDR1 LGHNA, CDR2 YNFKEQ. The CDR3 totals 18 residues. CDR3 loop: CASSLRGQGLGVHQPQHF.

The chain combines TRBV4-2 with TRBJ1-4; the D gene TCRdb calls, TRBD1, cannot be checked with no DNA. Germline CDR1 reads LGHNA; CDR2 reads YNFKEQ. This CDR3 comprises 16 residues. CDR3 loop: CASSLGTGDTNEKLFF.

The J gene is TRBJ2-1, the V gene TRBV27; TCRdb's D call, TRBD1, is unchecked because there is no DNA. The CDR3 runs to 17 residues. Germline V gene lookup returns CDR1 MNHEY and CDR2 SMNVEV (reference sequence). CDR3 in amino acids: CASTTLNRGRGGNEQFF.

This chain uses TRBV24-1 with TRBJ1-5; the TCRdb D gene call, TRBD1, has no DNA to confirm it. This CDR3 has 15 residues. Germline V CDR1 and CDR2: KGHDR, SFDVKD. CDR3 sequence reads: CATSGAQGAGQPQHF.

The chain's CDR3 is CASSSNSEGTIYF. The V and J genes are TRBV5-1 and TRBJ1-3. Per germline, CDR1 SGHRS and CDR2 YFSETQ. This CDR3 spans 13 amino acids.

The J gene is TRBJ2-7, the V gene TRBV29-1; TCRdb indicates TRBD1, and absent DNA this call remains unverified. This CDR3 region has 12 residues. The germline CDR1 and CDR2 sequences are SQVTM and ANQGSEA. CDR3 amino acids: CSGVQGVREQYF.

The rearrangement links TRBV29-1 to TRBJ2-5. The CDR3 covers 11 residues. CDR1 is SQVTM, CDR2 ANQGSEA, per germline. The CDR3 sequence is CSVEIWGTQYF.